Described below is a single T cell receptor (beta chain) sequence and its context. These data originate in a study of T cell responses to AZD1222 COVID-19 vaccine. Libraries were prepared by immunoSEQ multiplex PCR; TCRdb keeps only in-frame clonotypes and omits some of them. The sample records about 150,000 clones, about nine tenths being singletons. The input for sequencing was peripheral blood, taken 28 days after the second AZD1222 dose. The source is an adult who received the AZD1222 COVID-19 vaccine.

DNA for the CDR3: TGTGCCATCAGGGGGGGGACGGATGAAAAACTGTTTTTT. This translates into CAIRGGTDEKLFF. V gene TRBV10-3 combines with J gene TRBJ1-4, with D possibly matching TRBD1 (5 bases). V was clipped by 6 bases and J by 6 bases, with 11 bases between them. The CDR3 length is 13 residues. In germline, CDR1 is ENHRY, CDR2 SYGVKD.